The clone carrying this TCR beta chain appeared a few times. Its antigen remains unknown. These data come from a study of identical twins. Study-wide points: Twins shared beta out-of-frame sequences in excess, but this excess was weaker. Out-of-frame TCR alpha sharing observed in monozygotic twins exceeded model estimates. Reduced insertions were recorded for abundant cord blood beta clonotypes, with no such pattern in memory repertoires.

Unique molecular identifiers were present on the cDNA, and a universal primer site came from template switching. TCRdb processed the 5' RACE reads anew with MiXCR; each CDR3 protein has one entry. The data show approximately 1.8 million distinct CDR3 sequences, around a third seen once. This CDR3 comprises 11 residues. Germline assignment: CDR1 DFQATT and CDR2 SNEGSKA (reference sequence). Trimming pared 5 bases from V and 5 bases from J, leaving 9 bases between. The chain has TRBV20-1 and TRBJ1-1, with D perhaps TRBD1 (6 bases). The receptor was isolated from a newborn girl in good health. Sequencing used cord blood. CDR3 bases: TGCAGTGCTTTACAGGGAACTGAAGCTTTCTTT. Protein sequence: CSALQGTEAFF.